The clone carrying this TCR beta chain was observed a few times. This entry is derived from a study of T cells in Graves' hyperthyroidism and ophthalmopathy. TCR beta CDR3 regions were amplified from RNA transcripts. HTBI primers drove first-round RT-PCR of the TCR CDR3. TCRdb re-called the multiplex PCR reads through MiXCR, storing one row per CDR3 protein. The sample holds over 700,000 distinct CDR3 sequences, roughly 37% seen once. V was cut by 3 bases and J by 9 bases, with 24 bases left in between. The germline CDR1 and CDR2 sequences are SGHTA and FQGNSA. This CDR3 is built from 17 residues. What was sequenced was blood. This rearrangement joins TRBV7-2 to TRBJ1-5; D gene uncertain. This TCR was sampled from a man younger than 35 with Graves' hyperthyroidism. The DNA of the CDR3 is TGTGCCAGCAGCTTTATCTCAAACCTTTTCCAGGATCGGCCCCAGCATTTT. It specifies CASSFISNLFQDRPQHF.